This T cell receptor beta chain derives from a study of blood T cell repertoires in COVID-19. V lost 8 bases to trimming and J lost 2 bases; unmatched junction nucleotides: 6. Germline values: CDR1 SGHTA, CDR2 FQGNSA. The length of the CDR3 is 14 residues. Clones were read by immunoSEQ multiplex PCR, and TCRdb kept only the in-frame ones, dropping some. Of roughly 200,000 clones detected, about four fifths appear once; the ten largest clones hold around 7%. The sequencing input was peripheral blood. The chain links TRBV7-2 to TRBJ2-3; 8 bases agree with TRBD2. This TCR derives from a man in his 70s with active or convalescent COVID-19. CDR3 sequence: CASSAGGVTDTQYF. In DNA form, the CDR3 reads TGTGCCAGCTCCGCCGGGGGGGTCACAGATACGCAGTATTTT.